The 11 T cell receptor beta chains given below trace back to one sample, sequenced in a study of CD8+ T cells in alopecia areata. RNA was isolated and reverse transcribed to cDNA, the sequencing template. Method: immunoSEQ multiplex PCR; TCRdb's copy keeps in-frame clones and lacks some. This table holds roughly 100,000 clones, 45% to 60% found once. Sequencing used CD4+ T cells sorted from blood. These receptors were collected from a human donor in good health.

V is TRBV5-1 and J is TRBJ2-7; 8 bases align to TRBD2. The CDR3 sequence is 14 residues long. Trimming at V came to 4 bases and at J to 2 bases, leaving 5 bases not matched to a gene. The germline V gene encodes CDR1 SGHRS and CDR2 YFSETQ. CDR3 DNA: TGCGCCAGCAGCCCGTCCGGGGGGGCCTACGAGCAGTACTTC. It is translated as CASSPSGGAYEQYF.

This clone showed up just a few times. The V gene is TRBV10-2, the J gene TRBJ2-1; D possibly corresponds to TRBD1 (6 bases). This CDR3 comprises 16 residues. Trimming pared 6 bases from V and 6 bases from J, leaving 21 bases between. Germline V gene data show CDR1 as WSHSY and CDR2 as SAAADI. The CDR3 DNA reads TGCGCCAGCAGGGGGGCAGAGGGTTTCAGGGGCAATGAGCAGTTCTTC. This encodes CASRGAEGFRGNEQFF.

The chain uses TRBV30 and TRBJ1-2; 12 bases align to TRBD1. The CDR3 length is 14 residues. Germline loops: CDR1 GTSNPN, CDR2 SVGIG (reference sequence). V shed 3 bases and J 7 bases; nucleotides not matched to a gene: 6. The CDR3 sequence is CAWSWGQGASGYTF. CDR3 coding DNA: TGTGCCTGGAGCTGGGGACAGGGGGCCTCTGGCTACACCTTC.

The CDR3 DNA sequence: TGTGCCAGCAGCTCATTTGCGGGGGGGCCTTACGAGCAGTACTTC. Encoded protein: CASSSFAGGPYEQYF. This rearrangement joins TRBV7-2 to TRBJ2-7; 9 bases align to TRBD2. This CDR3 comprises 15 residues. Trimming cost V 4 bases and J 4 bases; bases outside gene matches: 8. CDR1 is SGHTA, CDR2 FQGNSA, per germline.

This sequence joins TRBV27 and TRBJ1-2; TRBD1 agrees at 8 bases. Looked up from germline, CDR1 is MNHEY and CDR2 is SMNVEV (reference sequence). This CDR3 region has 13 residues. Trimming at V came to 5 bases and at J to 8 bases, leaving 7 bases not matched to a gene. This CDR3 reads CASSNDRGWGYTF. The CDR3 bases are TGTGCCAGCAGTAATGACAGGGGTTGGGGCTACACCTTC.

This chain connects TRBV4-3 to TRBJ2-1; D is tentatively TRBD1 or TRBD2 (6 bases each). Germline CDR1 LGHNA, CDR2 YSLEER. The CDR3 totals 19 residues. V lost 0 bases, J lost 5 bases, and 23 bases lay in between. CDR3 loop: CASSQDLRTLGGPHNEQFF. CDR3 sequence (DNA): TGCGCCAGCAGCCAAGATTTGAGGACTTTAGGGGGGCCACACAATGAGCAGTTCTTC.

J is TRBJ2-5 and V is TRBV7-9; tentative D call: TRBD2 (5 bases). V lost 5 bases to trimming and J lost 5 bases, with 15 bases between them. Germline CDR1 is SEHNR and CDR2 is FQNEAQ (reference sequence). The CDR3 has 14 residues. In DNA, the CDR3 is TGTGCCAGCAGCCCCGGCCTAGCTGGGGAGACCCAGTACTTC. Translation: CASSPGLAGETQYF.

Only a few counts were recorded for this clone. The chain couples TRBV2 to TRBJ1-1, with D perhaps TRBD1 (5 bases). Looked up from germline, CDR1 is SNHLY and CDR2 is FYNNEI. The CDR3 consists of 13 residues. The V gene lost 6 bases and the J gene lost 5 bases, with 13 bases spanning the gap. The CDR3 loop reads CASSPQGGTEAFF. The CDR3 region has the DNA TGTGCCAGCAGCCCTCAGGGAGGAACTGAAGCTTTCTTT.

This clone occurred a few times. The chain employs TRBV5-5 and TRBJ2-7; TRBD1 is a possible D gene (6 bases). The CDR3 is made up of 14 amino acids. Germline-derived CDR1 and CDR2 are SGHKS and YYEKEE (reference sequence). The V end lost 3 bases, the J end lost 4 bases, and 14 bases lay between the germline ends. The CDR3 here is CASSSTGSRYEQYF. DNA of the CDR3: TGTGCCAGCAGCTCGACAGGTTCACGGTACGAGCAGTACTTC.

This clone was detected only a few times. The chain has TRBV4-2 and TRBJ2-1; D might be TRBD1 (5 bases). V lost 2 bases, J lost 2 bases, and 13 bases lay in between. CDR1 and CDR2 from the germline V gene are LGHNA and YNFKEQ. There are 16 residues in the CDR3. Here the CDR3 DNA reads TGTGCCAGCAGCCAACTACAGGCCTCGACCTACAATGAGCAGTTCTTC. This gives the protein CASSQLQASTYNEQFF.

The CDR3 protein is CATSRYRGNNEQFF. DNA of the CDR3: TGTGCCACCAGCAGGTACAGGGGGAACAATGAGCAGTTCTTC. The chain links TRBV15 to TRBJ2-1, with 8 bases aligning to TRBD1. The CDR3 covers 14 residues. Germline assignment: CDR1 LNHNV and CDR2 YYDKDF (reference sequence). V lost 3 bases to trimming and J lost 5 bases; unmatched junction nucleotides: 3.